The 27 T cell receptor beta chains below come from one sample, sequenced in a study of blood T cells in healthy people across ages. The authors ran a second PCR of about 6 to 12 cycles using a sample-barcoded 5' primer and a J-beta primer mix. Via MiXCR, TCRdb re-called the 5' RACE reads, giving one row per CDR3 protein. This table holds about 1 million distinct CDR3 sequences, around 25% found once. In addition, the sample was reused for a study of T cells of mothers and their children.

The sequencing sample was made of blood. The receptors shown here come from a girl between 2 and 10 years old in good health.

This chain uses TRBV7-9 with TRBJ2-5; D is unresolved. The CDR3 length is 13 residues. V was clipped by 5 bases and J by 3 bases, with 10 bases between them. Germline CDR1 reads SEHNR; CDR2 reads FQNEAQ (reference sequence). The chain's CDR3 is CASSHDTKETQYF. CDR3 coding DNA: TGTGCCAGCAGCCACGACACGAAAGAGACCCAGTACTTC.

The rearrangement joins TRBV9 to TRBJ1-1; D is unresolved. Germline CDR1 SGDLS, CDR2 YYNGEE. The CDR3 has 14 amino acids. V lost 0 bases and J lost 0, with 6 bases in between. DNA for the CDR3: TGTGCCAGCAGCGTAGGGCCGATGAACACTGAAGCTTTCTTT. Its translation: CASSVGPMNTEAFF.

The gene calls are TRBV20-1 and TRBJ1-1, with D possibly being TRBD1 (5 bases). This CDR3 has 13 residues. V was trimmed by 3 bases and J by 11 bases, leaving 19 bases between them. The V gene's germline CDR1 is DFQATT and CDR2 SNEGSKA (reference sequence). The CDR3 loop is CSARALQQVAAFF. CDR3 sequence (DNA): TGCAGTGCTAGGGCGCTACAACAGGTCGCCGCTTTCTTT.

This clonotype was counted a few times. The junction departs from the called germline gene at one end, perhaps through a read error. CDR3 sequence reads: CSSTTLPGNTIYF. CDR3 DNA: TGTTCCAGCACCACCCTTCCCGGAAACACCATATATTTT. This sequence joins TRBV7-9 and TRBJ1-3; D is unresolved. CDR1 is SEHNR, CDR2 FQNEAQ, per germline (reference sequence). The CDR3 runs 13 residues.

V and J are TRBV28 and TRBJ1-1; no firm D call. CDR1 is MDHEN and CDR2 is SYDVKM in the germline V gene. The V and J ends lost 2 bases and 1 base respectively, with 8 bases between them. This CDR3 has 14 residues. CDR3 region: CASSLGRKNTEAFF. In DNA form, the CDR3 reads TGTGCCAGCAGTTTAGGACGGAAGAACACTGAAGCTTTCTTT.

This clonotype has a handful of counts. This chain connects TRBV12-3 or TRBV12-4 to TRBJ2-5; D possibly matches TRBD1 or TRBD2 (5 bases each). Trimming removed 6 bases from V and 5 bases from J, with 16 bases in between. The length of the CDR3 is 14 residues. CDR3 in amino acids: CASRGDGGSETQYF. In DNA, the CDR3 is TGTGCCAGCAGAGGGGATGGGGGATCGGAGACCCAGTACTTC.

This clonotype has just a few counts. The V call is TRBV6-2 or TRBV6-3, the J call TRBJ2-5, with 10 bases identical to TRBD2. Trimming removed 0 bases from V and 5 bases from J; junction bases left unmatched: 6. This CDR3 is built from 16 residues. Germline-derived CDR1 and CDR2 are MNHEY and SVGEGT. The CDR3: CASSYSSSGSEETQYF. DNA of the CDR3: TGTGCCAGCAGTTACTCGTCTAGCGGGAGTGAGGAGACCCAGTACTTC.

The J gene is TRBJ1-6, the V gene TRBV5-5, with 7 bases that match TRBD1. J gave up 8 bases and V 3 bases, and 8 bases lay outside the gene matches. Germline values: CDR1 SGHKS, CDR2 YYEKEE (reference sequence). This CDR3 has 15 amino acids. The CDR3 DNA reads as TGTGCCAGCAGCTCGACAGGGAGGAGTGATTCACCCCTCCACTTT. Its translation: CASSSTGRSDSPLHF.

This chain connects TRBV4-1 to TRBJ2-7; the match to TRBD2 covers 8 bases. The trim removed 1 base at V and 7 bases at J, leaving 12 bases unmatched. CDR1 and CDR2 from the germline V gene are MGHRA and YSYEKL. The CDR3 runs 16 residues. Here the CDR3 DNA reads TGCGCCAGCAGCCAAGTGGAGGTAGCGGGGTCTGGGGAGCAGTACTTC. Residues: CASSQVEVAGSGEQYF.

This clonotype was seen more than once but under ten times. The V call is TRBV7-2, the J call TRBJ2-4; 7 bases are shared with TRBD2. The CDR3 contains 14 residues. With 2 bases clipped from V and 9 bases from J, the junction kept 7 bases outside the gene matches. Germline CDR1 SGHTA, CDR2 FQGNSA. CDR3 sequence (DNA): TGTGCCAGCAGCTTATTCGGGGGGAGTGCCATTCAGTACTTC. Its protein product is CASSLFGGSAIQYF.

This clonotype was detected a few times. This chain uses TRBV28 with TRBJ2-5; D is tentatively TRBD1 or TRBD2 (6 bases each). The tail of the sequence fits TRBJ2-7 better, so the J call may be wrong. Germline assignment: CDR1 MDHEN and CDR2 SYDVKM. The CDR3 is 14 residues long. CDR3 DNA sequence: TGTGCCAGCAGTAAGGAAGGGGGGCGCTACGAGCAGTACTTC. Amino acid sequence: CASSKEGGRYEQYF.

CDR3 sequence reads: CATRGGLNQPQHF. CDR3 in DNA: TGTGCCACCCGTGGGGGGCTTAATCAGCCCCAGCATTTT. The chain joins TRBV28 to TRBJ1-5; possibly TRBD1 for D (6 bases). From germline, CDR1 is MDHEN and CDR2 SYDVKM. The CDR3 sequence is 13 residues long. V was pared by 10 bases and J by 4 bases, with 14 bases between.

This chain connects TRBV28 to TRBJ2-3; D unclear. Germline-derived CDR1 and CDR2 are MDHEN and SYDVKM. The CDR3 is 15 amino acids. V was cut by 2 bases and J by 1 base, with 10 bases left in between. The CDR3 sequence is CASSLHYGGTDTQYF. The CDR3 DNA reads as TGTGCCAGCAGTTTACATTATGGGGGCACAGATACGCAGTATTTT.

This clonotype was recorded a few times. The chain has TRBV27 and TRBJ1-2, with D hard to call. The ends were cut back, 7 bases at V and 8 bases at J, with 11 bases in the middle. The length of the CDR3 is 11 residues. The germline CDR1 and CDR2 sequences are MNHEY and SMNVEV (reference sequence). The CDR3 region is CASKDLWGYTF. The DNA for the CDR3 is TGTGCCAGCAAGGATCTGTGGGGCTACACCTTC.

This chain connects TRBV4-1 to TRBJ1-1; 11 bases fit TRBD1. With V trimmed by 3 bases and J by 7 bases, 4 bases remained unmatched. CDR1 is MGHRA and CDR2 is YSYEKL in the germline V gene. The CDR3 loop spans 14 amino acids. The CDR3 loop reads CASSQPGQGGEAFF. The CDR3 nucleotides are TGCGCCAGCAGCCAGCCGGGACAGGGGGGTGAAGCTTTCTTT.

This clonotype occurred many times. The chain has TRBV7-2 and TRBJ1-1; D may be TRBD1 (6 bases). The germline gives CDR1 SGHTA, CDR2 FQGNSA. V dropped 6 bases and J dropped 4 bases, with 15 bases sitting between them. The CDR3 has 14 amino acids. The CDR3 DNA reads TGTGCCAGCAGTCCCAGGGGCATGACCACTGAAGCTTTCTTT. Its translation: CASSPRGMTTEAFF.

This clonotype was found a few times. The chain uses TRBV6-6 and TRBJ2-5; no clear D gene. The J call may be mistaken, given a closer DNA end match to TRBJ2-1. This CDR3 region has 11 residues. The germline V gene encodes CDR1 MNHNY and CDR2 SVGAGI (reference sequence). CDR3 protein: CASSYGSEQFF. In nucleotides, the CDR3 is TGTGCCAGCAGTTACGGTAGCGAGCAGTTCTTC.

The table lists this clonotype with a few counts. This chain links TRBV18 with TRBJ2-4; D is ambiguous. Per germline, CDR1 KGHSH and CDR2 LQKENI. This CDR3 has 14 residues. Trimming left V 5 bases short and J 0 bases short, with 8 bases between. The CDR3 here is CASSGNLAKNIQYF. As DNA, the CDR3 is TGTGCCAGCTCAGGCAACCTAGCCAAAAACATTCAGTACTTC. The variable domain in full, with the rest retrieved from reference TRBV18 and TRBJ2-4, is NAGVMQNPRHLVRRRGQEARLRCSPMKGHSHVYWYRQLPEEGLKFMVYLQKENIIDESGMPKERFSAEFPKEGPSILRIQQVVRGDSAAYFCASSGNLAKNIQYFGAGTRLSVL.

This chain links TRBV5-5 with TRBJ1-1; possibly TRBD1 for D (5 bases). Looked up from germline, CDR1 is SGHKS and CDR2 is YYEKEE (reference sequence). The V gene lost 4 bases and the J gene lost 13 bases, with 20 bases spanning the gap. The CDR3 contains 13 residues. CDR3 protein: CASSADTQIKLFF. As DNA, the CDR3 is TGTGCCAGCAGCGCGGACACCCAGATTAAGCTTTTCTTT. The full variable domain, completed using reference TRBV5-5 and TRBJ1-1, is DAGVTQSPTHLIKTRGQQVTLRCSPISGHKSVSWYQQVLGQGPQFIFQYYEKEERGRGNFPDRFSARQFPNYSSELNVNALLLGDSALYLCASSADTQIKLFFGQGTRLTVV.

The CDR3, as DNA: TGCAGCGTTGAAGATCAGCGGGAAGGAGGCGAGACCCAGTACTTC. Translated, it gives CSVEDQREGGETQYF. The gene calls are TRBV29-1 and TRBJ2-5; TRBD2 agrees at 7 bases. The CDR3 has 15 residues. The J segment lost 5 bases and the V segment lost 0 bases, leaving 9 bases of the junction unmatched. CDR1 is SQVTM, CDR2 ANQGSEA, per germline.

This clonotype has just one count. The chain recombines TRBV28 with TRBJ2-6; possibly TRBD2 for D (5 bases). V was pared by 3 bases and J by 0 bases, with 12 bases between. This CDR3 contains 17 residues. Germline values: CDR1 MDHEN, CDR2 SYDVKM. CDR3 loop: CASSFPGLGSGANVLTF. CDR3 DNA: TGTGCCAGCAGTTTTCCCGGACTGGGCTCTGGGGCCAACGTCCTGACTTTC.

The CDR3 DNA is TGTGCCAGCAGCCCCAGGGATTCGACCTACAATGAGCAGTTCTTC. It encodes CASSPRDSTYNEQFF. The genes are TRBV9 and TRBJ2-1, with a weak D call TRBD1 (5 bases). The CDR3 sequence is 15 residues long. Trimming took off 4 bases at V and 2 bases at J, with 13 bases between the two ends. Germline lookup yields CDR1 SGDLS and CDR2 YYNGEE.

The chain uses TRBV7-9 and TRBJ2-1; D is possibly TRBD2 (5 bases). Germline V gives CDR1 SEHNR, CDR2 FQNEAQ (reference sequence). The V gene lost 1 base and the J gene lost 2 bases, with 9 bases spanning the gap. There are 15 residues in the CDR3. The chain's CDR3 is CASSLDGVAYNEQFF. Here the CDR3 DNA reads TGTGCCAGCAGCTTAGACGGGGTGGCCTACAATGAGCAGTTCTTC. Filled out from reference TRBV7-9 and TRBJ2-1, the complete variable domain reads DTGVSQNPRHKITKRGQNVTFRCDPISEHNRLYWYRQTLGQGPEFLTYFQNEAQLEKSRLLSDRFSAERPKGSFSTLEIQRTEQGDSAMYLCASSLDGVAYNEQFFGPGTRLTVL.

The gene calls are TRBV13 and TRBJ2-7; perhaps D is TRBD1 or TRBD2 (6 bases each). Germline V CDR1 and CDR2: PRHDT, FYEKMQ (reference sequence). This CDR3 contains 14 residues. V was shortened by 7 bases and J by 2 bases, with 15 bases between the two germline ends. The CDR3 DNA sequence: TGTGCCAGCAACATAGGGGGAGGCCCCTACGAGCAGTACTTC. It is translated as CASNIGGGPYEQYF.

As regards this clonotype: One end of the junction is discordant with germline, which a read error may explain. The chain has TRBV6-2 or TRBV6-3 and TRBJ2-4, with D maybe TRBD2 (5 bases). There are 16 residues in the CDR3. From germline, CDR1 is MNHEY and CDR2 SVGEGT. As DNA, the CDR3 is TGTGCCAGCAGTTACCCGCGTCGGGGAGTCGAAAACATTCGGTACTTC. It is translated as CASSYPRRGVENIRYF.

The chain couples TRBV2 to TRBJ2-1; maybe TRBD2 (6 bases). The ends were cut back, 6 bases at V and 4 bases at J, with 7 bases in the middle. Germline-derived CDR1 and CDR2 are SNHLY and FYNNEI. CDR3 length: 12 residues. This chain's CDR3 is CASRAGYNEQFF. The CDR3 DNA reads as TGTGCCAGCAGGGCGGGATACAATGAGCAGTTCTTC.

There are a few counts of this clonotype. The rearrangement joins TRBV20-1 to TRBJ2-7, with 10 bases aligning to TRBD2. Unmatched junction bases numbered 6, after V lost 6 bases and J lost 1 base. CDR3 length: 14 residues. Germline loops: CDR1 DFQATT, CDR2 SNEGSKA (reference sequence). This CDR3 is CSATHSGRSYEQYF. The CDR3 DNA reads TGCAGTGCGACCCATAGCGGGAGGTCCTACGAGCAGTACTTC.